What follows are 28 T cell receptor beta chains derived from one specimen sequenced in a study of CXCR3-negative and CXCR3-positive naive CD8 T cells. UMI-labeled 5' RACE yielded the TRB cDNA libraries. From the 5' RACE reads, TCRdb lists one entry per CDR3 protein and no DNA. This table holds under 50,000 distinct CDR3 sequences. The sequenced material came from naive CXCR3- CD8+ T cells from blood. Noted subset: CD45RO-CCR7+CD27+CD95- naive CD8+ T cells lacking CXCR3 (TNR3-). All receptors come from a human donor in good health. Some clones in this sample may be carry-over from other donors' samples.

The V call is TRBV5-1, the J call TRBJ2-7; there is no DNA to check the TCRdb D call of TRBD1. The CDR3 extends over 13 amino acids. Germline lookup yields CDR1 SGHRS and CDR2 YFSETQ. CDR3: CASSPPGPYEQYF.

The chain combines TRBV13 with TRBJ1-4. Germline lookup yields CDR1 PRHDT and CDR2 FYEKMQ (reference sequence). The CDR3 extends over 14 amino acids. CDR3 residues: CASSRRQENEKLFF.

The CDR3 spells CASSDSGGAHNEQFF. The chain uses TRBV6-4 and TRBJ2-1. The CDR3 sequence is 15 residues long. Germline V gene data show CDR1 as MRHNA and CDR2 as SNTAGT.

This rearrangement joins TRBV25-1 to TRBJ2-5; TCRdb designates TRBD1, a call that cannot be tested without DNA. The CDR3 loop spans 14 amino acids. Per the germline V gene, CDR1 is MGHDK and CDR2 is SYGVNS. CDR3 loop: CAISNGDEVETQYF.

The chain couples TRBV20-1 to TRBJ1-5. Germline-derived CDR1 and CDR2 are DFQATT and SNEGSKA (reference sequence). The CDR3 extends over 17 amino acids. CDR3: CSAREFTVGMRNQPQHF.

V usage is TRBV5-1 and J usage is TRBJ2-7; the TCRdb D gene call, TRBD1, has no DNA to confirm it. The CDR3 is 14 amino acids. CDR1 is SGHRS, CDR2 YFSETQ, per germline. CDR3: CASSPGSGSYEQYF.

V gene TRBV12-3 or TRBV12-4 combines with J gene TRBJ1-5. The CDR3 consists of 14 residues. The chain's CDR3 is CASSLYRGGQPQHF.

The chain links TRBV29-1 to TRBJ2-7; TCRdb lists TRBD1, though no DNA is available to test this call. CDR1 SQVTM and CDR2 ANQGSEA come from the germline V gene. The CDR3 consists of 15 residues. The CDR3 protein is CSVGPGQGISYEQYF.

The rearrangement joins TRBV29-1 to TRBJ2-2; with no DNA, the TCRdb D assignment of TRBD1 cannot be verified. The germline CDR1 and CDR2 sequences are SQVTM and ANQGSEA. The CDR3 length is 14 residues. CDR3 protein: CSVGQGAITGELFF.

The V call is TRBV3-1, the J call TRBJ2-7; TCRdb indicates TRBD1, and absent DNA this call remains unverified. Germline assignment: CDR1 LGHDT and CDR2 YNNKEL (reference sequence). This CDR3 region has 15 residues. CDR3: CASRTTGEASYEQYF.

V and J are TRBV7-2 and TRBJ2-2; TCRdb outputs TRBD2, but without DNA this stays unchecked. The germline CDR1 and CDR2 sequences are SGHTA and FQGNSA. The CDR3 runs 15 residues. The CDR3: CASSSGTMNTGELFF.

This chain's CDR3 is CASAHTLNTGELFF. The rearrangement links TRBV3-1 to TRBJ2-2. CDR3 length: 14 amino acids. Germline values: CDR1 LGHDT, CDR2 YNNKEL (reference sequence).

The chain has TRBV12-3 or TRBV12-4 and TRBJ1-3. There are 15 residues in the CDR3. The CDR3 here is CASSLSELSGNTIYF.

The rearrangement uses TRBV7-2 and TRBJ2-7; there is no DNA to check the TCRdb D call of TRBD1. Per the germline V gene, CDR1 is SGHTA and CDR2 is FQGNSA. CDR3 length: 14 residues. The CDR3 protein is CASSLAGGTYEQYF.

This chain uses TRBV28 with TRBJ1-4. CDR1 is MDHEN, CDR2 SYDVKM, per germline. This CDR3 spans 17 amino acids. The chain's CDR3 is CASSPVKTGRDNEKLFF.

This chain uses TRBV6-2 or TRBV6-3 with TRBJ1-1; the D call from TCRdb, TRBD1, cannot be confirmed without DNA. The CDR3 covers 12 residues. Germline V gene sequence: CDR1 MNHEY, CDR2 SVGEGT. The CDR3 sequence: CASSPGTGRAFF.

This sequence joins TRBV6-2 or TRBV6-3 and TRBJ2-7; TCRdb indicates TRBD1, and absent DNA this call remains unverified. Germline V gives CDR1 MNHEY, CDR2 SVGEGT. The CDR3 extends over 15 amino acids. CDR3 loop: CASSATPGQDHEQYF.

The chain is built from TRBV29-1 and TRBJ2-4; TCRdb reports TRBD1, a call that lacks DNA to check it against. The CDR3 length is 11 residues. Per germline, CDR1 SQVTM and CDR2 ANQGSEA. The CDR3 protein is CSVIQGNIQYF.

This chain links TRBV5-6 with TRBJ2-5; no DNA is available, so the TRBD2 call from TCRdb remains unchecked. The CDR3 has 14 residues. Germline CDR1 reads SGHDT; CDR2 reads YYEEEE. The CDR3 protein is CASSQSGLQETQYF.

The chain joins TRBV4-2 to TRBJ2-1. The germline CDR1 and CDR2 sequences are LGHNA and YNFKEQ. This CDR3 spans 15 amino acids. CDR3 region: CASSRTSSSYNEQFF.

This rearrangement joins TRBV18 to TRBJ2-7; there is no DNA to check the TCRdb D call of TRBD1. The CDR3 runs to 18 residues. Per the germline V gene, CDR1 is KGHSH and CDR2 is LQKENI. The chain's CDR3 is CASSPQPGLSNPYYEQYF.

The chain employs TRBV28 and TRBJ2-7. The CDR3 runs to 15 residues. Looked up from germline, CDR1 is MDHEN and CDR2 is SYDVKM. The CDR3 reads CASSFRQGAPYEQYF.

This chain's CDR3 is CASSFLTALTDTQYF. The chain recombines TRBV7-9 with TRBJ2-3. The CDR3 runs 15 residues. Germline CDR1 reads SEHNR; CDR2 reads FQNEAQ (reference sequence).

J is TRBJ2-7 and V is TRBV27; TCRdb's assignment of TRBD1 cannot be checked, as there is no DNA. The CDR3 runs to 14 residues. Germline CDR1 MNHEY, CDR2 SMNVEV (reference sequence). CDR3 residues: CASRIRTGDYEQYF.

J is TRBJ2-1 and V is TRBV6-2 or TRBV6-3. CDR3 length equals 12 residues. Germline values: CDR1 MNHEY, CDR2 SVGEGT. The CDR3 is CASSYSTDEQFF.

The V and J genes are TRBV28 and TRBJ2-2; checking the TCRdb D call of TRBD1 is not possible without DNA. Germline lookup yields CDR1 MDHEN and CDR2 SYDVKM. The CDR3 contains 14 residues. CDR3 in amino acids: CASSSPGVTGELFF.

The genes are TRBV6-6 and TRBJ2-1. Per the germline V gene, CDR1 is MNHNY and CDR2 is SVGAGI (reference sequence). The CDR3 contains 12 residues. CDR3 protein: CASSYPANEQFF.

This chain links TRBV4-1 with TRBJ1-1. The CDR3 extends over 16 amino acids. The germline V gene has CDR1 MGHRA and CDR2 YSYEKL. This CDR3 reads CASSQASLGRDTEAFF.